One and the same sample provided the 18 T cell receptor beta chains below, sequenced in a study of T cell repertoires in cytomegalovirus infection. TCRdb reanalysed the reads using MiXCR and keeps one entry per CDR3 protein. The sample has about 120,000 distinct CDR3 sequences; about 30% are singletons. Which antigens these TCRs recognize remains unknown. The sequencing used CD8+ T cells from cultured PBMCs, collected from culture after CMV antigen stimulation. These receptors were obtained from a human donor in good health (CMV status not recorded). Some clones in this sample may be carry-over from other donors' samples.

The chain carries TRBV5-6 and TRBJ2-2, with TRBD1 matching over 7 bases. The length of the CDR3 is 13 residues. V lost 3 bases and J lost 6; bases outside the gene matches: 2. The germline V gene encodes CDR1 SGHDT and CDR2 YYEEEE. CDR3 bases: TGTGCCAGCAGCTGGACAGGAGCCGGGGAGCTGTTTTTT. Its protein is CASSWTGAGELFF.

This clonotype occurred a few times. V usage is TRBV10-3 and J usage is TRBJ2-3; 9 nucleotides match TRBD1. V trimming: 3 bases; J trimming: 2 bases; junction bases outside the gene matches: 3. This CDR3 has 15 residues. Germline CDR1 reads ENHRY; CDR2 reads SYGVKD. The CDR3 coding sequence is TGTGCCATCAGTGATTGGGACAGGGCCACAGATACGCAGTATTTT. Translated: CAISDWDRATDTQYF.

The chain uses TRBV5-1 and TRBJ1-1; a weak D match, TRBD1 (6 bases). This CDR3 has 15 amino acids. Trimming removed 2 bases from V and 4 bases from J, with 15 bases in between. CDR1 and CDR2 (germline): SGHRS, YFSETQ. CDR3 DNA: TGCGCCAGCAGCTTAGGGTTCAACAGGGTCACTGAAGCTTTCTTT. This translates into CASSLGFNRVTEAFF.

This clonotype showed up just a few times. DNA of the CDR3: TGTGCCAGCAGCGACAGCTATGGCTACACCTTC. It is translated as CASSDSYGYTF. The genes are TRBV12-3 or TRBV12-4 and TRBJ1-2; TRBD1 might be the D (5 bases). The CDR3 covers 11 residues. V lost 6 bases to trimming and J lost 4 bases, with 6 bases between them.

This chain joins TRBV4-1 and TRBJ1-4, with TRBD1 identical over 8 bases. Germline CDR1 is MGHRA and CDR2 is YSYEKL. The J segment lost 3 bases and the V segment lost 4 bases, leaving 7 bases of the junction unmatched. There are 16 residues in the CDR3. The CDR3 loop reads CASSLDRALPNEKLFF. Here the CDR3 DNA reads TGCGCCAGCAGCCTGGACAGGGCCTTGCCTAATGAAAAACTGTTTTTT.

CDR3 amino acids: CASSLTDRGQYF. In nucleotides, the CDR3 is TGTGCCAGCAGCTTAACGGACAGGGGCCAGTACTTC. The chain uses TRBV7-3 and TRBJ2-7; 9 positions match TRBD1. The CDR3 has 12 amino acids. Germline CDR1 SGHTA, CDR2 FQGTGA. The V gene end was trimmed by 0 bases and the J gene end by 10 bases; junction bases not matched to a gene: 1. Full variable domain (rest looked up from reference TRBV7-3 and TRBJ2-7): GAGVSQTPSNKVTEKGKYVELRCDPISGHTALYWYRQSLGQGPEFLIYFQGTGAADDSGLPNDRFFAVRPEGSVSTLKIQRTERGDSAVYLCASSLTDRGQYFGPGTRLTVT.

V usage is TRBV7-6 and J usage is TRBJ2-2, with unresolved D. V lost 2 bases to trimming and J lost 5 bases, with 9 bases between them. The CDR3 has 14 residues. Germline V gives CDR1 SGHVS, CDR2 FNYEAQ. CDR3 coding DNA: TGTGCCAGCAGCTTATTCATATCGACCGGGGAGCTGTTTTTT. This gives the protein CASSLFISTGELFF.

The DNA of the CDR3 is TGTGCCAGCAGTTTAGGCAGGGAGAACGAGCAGTACTTC. This codes for CASSLGRENEQYF. The chain links TRBV12-3 or TRBV12-4 to TRBJ2-7; either TRBD1 or TRBD2 may fit D (5 bases each). This CDR3 is built from 13 residues. Trimming removed 1 base from V and 5 bases from J, with 9 bases in between.

This chain uses TRBV12-5 with TRBJ1-2, with D possibly TRBD1 on 5 matching bases. CDR1 LGHNT and CDR2 FRNRAP come from the germline V gene. Trimming removed 6 bases at V and 2 bases at J, with 13 bases between. CDR3 length: 14 amino acids. CDR3 loop: CASGAGPGNYGYTF. Here the CDR3 DNA reads TGTGCTAGTGGGGCGGGCCCAGGGAACTATGGCTACACCTTC.

This clonotype was seen only a few times. The V call is TRBV4-1, the J call TRBJ2-1; 9 bases line up with TRBD1. The J segment lost 4 bases and the V segment lost 1 base, leaving 5 bases of the junction unmatched. The CDR3 consists of 16 residues. The germline gives CDR1 MGHRA, CDR2 YSYEKL. DNA of the CDR3: TGCGCCAGCAGCCAAGGGACAGGGGCGGCGTACAATGAGCAGTTCTTC. This translates into CASSQGTGAAYNEQFF.

The chain carries TRBV7-9 and TRBJ2-1, with D possibly being TRBD2 (6 bases). Trimming shortened V by 0 bases and J by 9 bases, and 6 bases separated the two germline ends. The CDR3 covers 12 residues. CDR1 is SEHNR, CDR2 FQNEAQ, per germline (reference sequence). The CDR3 DNA is TGTGCCAGCAGCTTAGCGGGACTTGAGCAGTTCTTC. Residues: CASSLAGLEQFF.

The chain's CDR3 is CASSSVIQETQYF. The CDR3 DNA reads TGTGCCAGCAGCTCGGTGATACAAGAGACCCAGTACTTC. The V and J genes are TRBV7-6 and TRBJ2-5; D is unresolved. V dropped 4 bases and J dropped 2 bases, with 8 bases sitting between them. Germline values: CDR1 SGHVS, CDR2 FNYEAQ. This CDR3 region has 13 residues.

This clonotype was counted at least ten times. J is TRBJ2-7 and V is TRBV7-2; no clear D gene. CDR1 and CDR2 (germline): SGHTA, FQGNSA. V was pared by 5 bases and J by 2 bases, with 19 bases between. The CDR3 extends over 16 amino acids. The CDR3 region is CASSTSPGRATYEQYF. The CDR3 DNA reads as TGTGCCAGCAGCACATCTCCGGGTCGAGCCACCTACGAGCAGTACTTC.

The chain couples TRBV9 to TRBJ1-2; D might be TRBD1 (5 bases). V gave up 0 bases and J gave up 8 bases, with 20 bases separating them. The CDR3 has 16 amino acids. CDR1 and CDR2 from the germline V gene are SGDLS and YYNGEE. This CDR3 reads CASSVVHRTLSIGYTF. CDR3 DNA sequence: TGTGCCAGCAGCGTAGTCCACAGGACCCTTTCAATCGGCTACACCTTC.

This sequence joins TRBV9 and TRBJ2-1, with 12 bases that match TRBD2. The junction had 7 bases not matched to a gene; V was cut back by 3 bases and J by 9 bases. CDR1 is SGDLS, CDR2 YYNGEE, per germline. CDR3 length equals 15 residues. CDR3 nucleotide sequence: TGTGCCAGCAGCGCTCTAGCGGGGGGGCGGATTGAGCAGTTCTTC. Amino acid sequence: CASSALAGGRIEQFF.

This clonotype was counted a few times. V gene TRBV10-3 combines with J gene TRBJ2-7, with TRBD1 identical over 7 bases. Losses at the gene ends were 6 bases for V and 0 bases for J; bases not matched to a gene: 17. Germline V gives CDR1 ENHRY, CDR2 SYGVKD. The CDR3 extends over 18 amino acids. DNA of the CDR3: TGTGCCATCAGAGAACCCATGGGGACAGCCCATTTCTCCTACGAGCAGTACTTC. This encodes CAIREPMGTAHFSYEQYF.

The V and J genes are TRBV10-3 and TRBJ2-3; 10 positions match TRBD2. This CDR3 has 17 residues. The germline CDR1 and CDR2 sequences are ENHRY and SYGVKD. Losses at the gene ends were 0 bases for V and 3 bases for J; bases not matched to a gene: 6. The CDR3 DNA reads as TGTGCCATCAGTGAGTCCTCAGCGGGGGGGCTTACAGATACGCAGTATTTT. This sequence encodes CAISESSAGGLTDTQYF.

This clonotype occurred a few times. The chain joins TRBV7-9 to TRBJ2-5; 11 bases are shared with TRBD1. The CDR3 runs to 16 residues. Germline V gene sequence: CDR1 SEHNR, CDR2 FQNEAQ (reference sequence). V trimming: 5 bases; J trimming: 2 bases; junction bases outside the gene matches: 7. CDR3 residues: CASSPSRDRGQETQYF. The CDR3 nucleotides are TGTGCCAGCAGCCCCTCCCGGGACAGGGGGCAAGAGACCCAGTACTTC.